The 12 T cell receptor beta chains in this list originate from one sample, sequenced in a study of blood T cell repertoires in COVID-19. Clones were sequenced by immunoSEQ multiplex PCR, and TCRdb holds only the in-frame ones, with some missing. The data hold 110,000 or so clones, with 85% to 90% observed a single time. The material sequenced was peripheral blood. Receptors were obtained from a woman aged 45-65 years with acute or convalescent COVID-19.

V and J are TRBV4-1 and TRBJ2-1; 9 nucleotides line up with TRBD2. The CDR3 is 17 amino acids. Germline loops: CDR1 MGHRA, CDR2 YSYEKL. J lost 7 bases, V lost 2 bases, and 12 bases had no gene match. The CDR3 reads CASSQSNLGLAINEQFF. CDR3 coding DNA: TGCGCCAGCAGCCAATCTAATCTCGGACTAGCGATAAATGAGCAGTTCTTC.

V and J are TRBV10-2 and TRBJ2-5; D remains ambiguous. Deletions cut 6 bases from V and 3 bases from J, with 8 bases between. Germline V CDR1 and CDR2: WSHSY, SAAADI. The CDR3 extends over 12 amino acids. CDR3 nucleotide sequence: TGCGCCAGCAGCGGGTCAGAAGAGACCCAGTACTTC. This translates into CASSGSEETQYF.

This chain uses TRBV21-1 with TRBJ1-1; the table calls TRBD1, which could not be checked here. TRBV21-1 represents a pseudogene. This CDR3 is 18 amino acids long. The chain's CDR3 is CASSKLERRGHRNTEAFF. For the CDR3, the DNA is TGTGCCAGCAGCAAATTAGAGAGAAGGGGGCATAGAAACACTGAAGCTTTCTTT.

This clone was seen a few times. The chain has TRBV19 and TRBJ1-6, with a possible D match to TRBD1 (6 bases). CDR1 and CDR2 from the germline V gene are LNHDA and SQIVND (reference sequence). There are 13 residues in the CDR3. The germline V and J ends were trimmed by 9 bases and 8 bases, with 14 bases remaining between them. The DNA for the CDR3 is TGTGCCAGCGCTGCAGGGGAAGATTCACCCCTCCACTTT. Its protein is CASAAGEDSPLHF.

The rearrangement joins TRBV5-4 to TRBJ1-1; possibly TRBD1 for D (6 bases). The germline V gene has CDR1 SGHNT and CDR2 YYREEE (reference sequence). The CDR3 covers 15 residues. Trimming took off 10 bases at V and 1 base at J, with 20 bases between the two ends. CDR3 sequence: CAAYTGGAWNTEAFF. In DNA form, the CDR3 reads TGTGCCGCCTATACTGGGGGGGCCTGGAACACTGAAGCTTTCTTT.

This chain joins TRBV12-3 or TRBV12-4 and TRBJ2-1; 7 bases fit TRBD1. V lost 5 bases to trimming and J lost 6 bases; unmatched junction nucleotides: 4. The CDR3 is 13 amino acids. CDR3 protein: CASSPGTANEQFF. The CDR3 DNA is TGTGCCAGCAGTCCCGGGACAGCCAATGAGCAGTTCTTC.

The genes are TRBV19 and TRBJ1-2; 8 bases match TRBD1. Germline trimming cut 6 bases from V and 6 bases from J; bases unmatched to any gene: 9. Germline V gene sequence: CDR1 LNHDA, CDR2 SQIVND (reference sequence). The CDR3 length is 14 residues. CDR3: CASRLDRGFDGYTF. Written as DNA, the CDR3 is TGTGCCAGTAGGCTAGACAGGGGATTCGATGGCTACACCTTC.

The chain links TRBV4-1 to TRBJ2-7; 10 nucleotides agree with TRBD1. The trim removed 4 bases at V and 7 bases at J, leaving 10 bases unmatched. Germline CDR1 and CDR2: MGHRA and YSYEKL. This CDR3 region has 15 residues. Here the CDR3 reads CASSRGQGGKMEQYF. DNA of the CDR3: TGCGCCAGCAGCCGCGGACAGGGGGGGAAGATGGAGCAGTACTTC.

The chain links TRBV9 to TRBJ2-2, with D perhaps TRBD1 (6 bases). Looked up from germline, CDR1 is SGDLS and CDR2 is YYNGEE. This CDR3 comprises 15 residues. Trimming removed 3 bases at V and 6 bases at J, with 15 bases between. DNA for the CDR3: TGTGCCAGCAGCGGGACCAGGGGATTGCCCGGGGAGCTGTTTTTT. Protein: CASSGTRGLPGELFF.

V gene TRBV7-9 combines with J gene TRBJ1-2, with D perhaps TRBD1 (5 bases). Germline V gene sequence: CDR1 SEHNR, CDR2 FQNEAQ (reference sequence). With 1 base removed from V and 1 base from J, the gap between germline ends came to 19 bases. The CDR3 loop spans 18 amino acids. In DNA form, the CDR3 reads TGTGCCAGCAGCTTAGGACAGACCTTCGGGGGAGATAACTATGGCTACACCTTC. Its protein product is CASSLGQTFGGDNYGYTF.

The V call is TRBV18, the J call TRBJ2-5; the D gene is possibly TRBD2 (7 bases). V lost 3 bases and J lost 1, with 15 bases in between. The germline V gene encodes CDR1 KGHSH and CDR2 LQKENI. CDR3 length: 16 amino acids. The CDR3 sequence: CASSPQSGGLQETQYF. Here the CDR3 DNA reads TGTGCCAGCTCACCTCAGTCGGGGGGCCTCCAAGAGACCCAGTACTTC.

The rearrangement joins TRBV7-2 to TRBJ2-5; 9 bases agree with TRBD1. The CDR3 spans 14 residues. Germline CDR1 and CDR2: SGHTA and FQGNSA. V dropped 5 bases and J dropped 3; count of bases not matched to a gene: 4. The CDR3 region has the DNA TGTGCCAGCAGCCTTAGACAGGGGGAAGAGACCCAGTACTTC. Its protein product is CASSLRQGEETQYF. Together with reference TRBV7-2 and TRBJ2-5, the CDR3 gives the full variable domain: GAGVSQSPSNKVTEKGKDVELRCDPISGHTALYWYRQSLGQGLEFLIYFQGNSAPDKSGLPSDRFSAERTGGSVSTLTIQRTQQEDSAVYLCASSLRQGEETQYFGPGTRLLVL.